Following are 3 T cell receptor beta chains from one sample sequenced in a study of blood T cell repertoires in COVID-19. Using immunoSEQ multiplex PCR, the repertoire was profiled, and TCRdb retains in-frame clones only, with some absent. Of 200,000 to 250,000 clones listed, 65% to 90% are singletons. Sample: peripheral blood. The source of these receptors is a woman aged 50 to 65 with acute or convalescent COVID-19.

V and J are TRBV5-1 and TRBJ1-2; tentative D call: TRBD1 (5 bases). The germline CDR1 and CDR2 sequences are SGHRS and YFSETQ. The CDR3 is 14 amino acids. V lost 4 bases, J lost 8 bases, and 18 bases lay in between. Here the CDR3 DNA reads TGCGCCAGCAGCCGTGAAGCGGGGGTATTAGGCTACACCTTC. Translating it yields CASSREAGVLGYTF.

The V call is TRBV30, the J call TRBJ1-5; 7 bases match TRBD1. V lost 1 base, J lost 4 bases, and 4 bases stayed unmatched. The CDR3 is 14 amino acids. The germline gives CDR1 GTSNPN, CDR2 SVGIG (reference sequence). The CDR3 DNA reads TGTGCCTGGAGTGGGGGGACAGTTAATCAGCCCCAGCATTTT. Its translation is CAWSGGTVNQPQHF.

This clone appeared once. The chain carries TRBV7-9 and TRBJ2-2; 9 bases are shared with TRBD1. After removal of 5 bases from V and 6 bases from J, the junction contained 4 bases not matched to a gene. The CDR3 sequence is 14 residues long. CDR1 is SEHNR and CDR2 is FQNEAQ in the germline V gene (reference sequence). CDR3 DNA: TGTGCCAGCAGCCACCGGACAGGGGCCGGGGAGCTGTTTTTT. This gives the protein CASSHRTGAGELFF.